This TCR beta chain was profiled in a study of memory CD4+ T cells and cytomegalovirus serostatus. Germline assignment: CDR1 LNHDA and CDR2 SQIVND (reference sequence). Trimming took 4 bases from V and 2 from J, leaving 9 bases between them. The CDR3 covers 14 residues. This clone is a singleton in its sample. Single viable CD3+CD4+CD8-CD45RO+ cells were sorted as the memory CD4+ T cells. Serum IgG to CMV pp150, pp28, p38 and p52 defined serostatus. Sequencing used immunoSEQ multiplex PCR; TCRdb keeps in-frame clones, though not all of them. The table includes about 56,000 clones, 82% detected once. The chain carries TRBV19 and TRBJ1-3; perhaps TRBD1 as D (5 bases). The receptor was derived from an adult in good health and CMV-seronegative. The sample comprised memory CD4+ T cells from blood. The CDR3 nucleotides read TGTGCCAGTAGTAGTCAGGGCGCTGGAAACACCATATATTTT. Its protein is CASSSQGAGNTIYF.